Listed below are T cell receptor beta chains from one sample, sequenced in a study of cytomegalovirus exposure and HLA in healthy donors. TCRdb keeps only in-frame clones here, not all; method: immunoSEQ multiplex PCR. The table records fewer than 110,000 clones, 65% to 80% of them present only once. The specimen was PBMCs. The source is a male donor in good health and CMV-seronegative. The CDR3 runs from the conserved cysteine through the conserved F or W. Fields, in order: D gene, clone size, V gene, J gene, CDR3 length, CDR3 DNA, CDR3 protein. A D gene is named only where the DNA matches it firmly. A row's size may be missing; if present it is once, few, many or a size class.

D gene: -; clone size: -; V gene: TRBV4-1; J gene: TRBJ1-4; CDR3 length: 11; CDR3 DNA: TGCGCCAGCAGCCAATTTTCTAAACTGTTTTTT; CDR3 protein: CASSQFSKLFF
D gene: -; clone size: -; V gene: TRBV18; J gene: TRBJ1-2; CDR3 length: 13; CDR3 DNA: TGTGCCAGCTCATCGGGTAATAACTATGGCTACACCTTC; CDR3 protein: CASSSGNNYGYTF
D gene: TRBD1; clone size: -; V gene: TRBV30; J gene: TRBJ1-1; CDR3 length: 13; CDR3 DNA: TGTGCCTGGAGAGACAGGGGAGGCACTGGAGCTTTCTTT; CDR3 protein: CAWRDRGGTGAFF
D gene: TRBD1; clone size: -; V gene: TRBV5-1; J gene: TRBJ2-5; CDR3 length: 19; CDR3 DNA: TGCGCCAGCAGCTTGTCGAAGCTGGGCCCGACAGGGCTCCAAGAGACCCAGTACTTC; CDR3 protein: CASSLSKLGPTGLQETQYF
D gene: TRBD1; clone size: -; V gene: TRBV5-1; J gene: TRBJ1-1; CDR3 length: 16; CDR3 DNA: TGCGCCAGCAGCCGTAGACAGGGGGGGATGAACACTGAAGCTTTCTTT; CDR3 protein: CASSRRQGGMNTEAFF
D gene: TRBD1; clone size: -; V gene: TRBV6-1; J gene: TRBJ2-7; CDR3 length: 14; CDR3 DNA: TGTGCCAGCAGTGACCTGACAGGGACCTACGAGCAGTACTTC; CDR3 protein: CASSDLTGTYEQYF
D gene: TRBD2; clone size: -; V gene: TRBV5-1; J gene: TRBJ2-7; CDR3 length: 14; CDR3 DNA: TGCGCCAGCAGTGGACTAGCGGGATCCTACGAGCAGTACTTC; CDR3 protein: CASSGLAGSYEQYF
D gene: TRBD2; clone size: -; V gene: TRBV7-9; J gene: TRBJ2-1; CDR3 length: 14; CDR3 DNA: TGTGCCAGCAGCACACATAGCGGGAGGGATGAGCAGTTCTTC; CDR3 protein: CASSTHSGRDEQFF
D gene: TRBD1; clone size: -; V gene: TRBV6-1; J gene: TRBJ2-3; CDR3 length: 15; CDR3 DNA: TGTGCCAGCAGTGAAGAGAGGGGGCGTAGAGATACGCAGTATTTT; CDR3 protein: CASSEERGRRDTQYF
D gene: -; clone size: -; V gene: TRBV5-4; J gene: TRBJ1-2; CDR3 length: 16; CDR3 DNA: TGTGCCAGCAGACCTGGTTGGGGCCCCGGAGACTATGGCTACACCTTC; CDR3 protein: CASRPGWGPGDYGYTF
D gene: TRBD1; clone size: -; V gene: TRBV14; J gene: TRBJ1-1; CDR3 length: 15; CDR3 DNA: TGTGCCAGCAGCCGCTCACAGGGGGCGCGAACTGAAGCTTTCTTT; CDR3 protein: CASSRSQGARTEAFF
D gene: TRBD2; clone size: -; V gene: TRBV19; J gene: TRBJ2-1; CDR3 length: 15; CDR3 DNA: TGTGCCAGTAGCCCCACTAGCGGGGTCTACAATGAGCAGTTCTTC; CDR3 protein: CASSPTSGVYNEQFF
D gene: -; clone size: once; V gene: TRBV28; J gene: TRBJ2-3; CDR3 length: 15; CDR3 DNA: TGTGCCAGCAGTTCTCAGGCACTAGGCACAGATACGCAGTATTTT; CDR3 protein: CASSSQALGTDTQYF
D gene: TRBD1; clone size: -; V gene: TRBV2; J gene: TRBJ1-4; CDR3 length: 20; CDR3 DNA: TGTGCCAGCAGTGAATCTGAGACAGGGATCCTGTCGGGGGAAAATGAAAAACTGTTTTTT; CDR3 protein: CASSESETGILSGENEKLFF
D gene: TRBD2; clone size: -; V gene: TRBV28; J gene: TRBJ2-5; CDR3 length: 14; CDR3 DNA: TGTGCCAGCAGTTATTCCCCGGGAGGAGAGACCCAGTACTTC; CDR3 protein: CASSYSPGGETQYF
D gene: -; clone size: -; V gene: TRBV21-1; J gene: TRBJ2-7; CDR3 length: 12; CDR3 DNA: TGTGCCAGCAGTGGGAGCTCCTACGAGCAGTACTTC; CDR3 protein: CASSGSSYEQYF
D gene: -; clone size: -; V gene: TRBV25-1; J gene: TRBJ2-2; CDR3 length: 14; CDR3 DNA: TGTGCCAGCAGTTTGGTGGGAGGCCCCGGGGAGCTGTTTTTT; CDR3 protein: CASSLVGGPGELFF
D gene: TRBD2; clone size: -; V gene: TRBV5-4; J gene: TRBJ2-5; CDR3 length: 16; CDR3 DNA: TGTGCCAGCAGCTCGACTAGCGGGAGGGCCGGGGAGACCCAGTACTTC; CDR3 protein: CASSSTSGRAGETQYF
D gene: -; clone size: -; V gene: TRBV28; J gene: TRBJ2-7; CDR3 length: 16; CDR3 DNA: TGTGCCAGCAGTTTGGGGGGAGCCCCTAATCTCTACGAGCAGTACTTC; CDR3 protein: CASSLGGAPNLYEQYF
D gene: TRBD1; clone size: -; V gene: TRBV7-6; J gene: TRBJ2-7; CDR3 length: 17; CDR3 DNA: TGTGCCAGCAGCTTGCTAGGGCCGGGACAGGACATCACCGGTCAGTACTTC; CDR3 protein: CASSLLGPGQDITGQYF
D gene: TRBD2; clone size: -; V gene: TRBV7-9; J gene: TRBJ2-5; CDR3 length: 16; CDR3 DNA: TGTGCCAGCAGCCCGGGGCTAGCGGGGGCCCAAGAGACCCAGTACTTC; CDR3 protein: CASSPGLAGAQETQYF
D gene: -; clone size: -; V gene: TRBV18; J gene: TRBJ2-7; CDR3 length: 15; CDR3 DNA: TGTGCCAGCTCACCACCTGGCAGGTATAGTTACGAGCAGTACTTC; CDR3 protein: CASSPPGRYSYEQYF
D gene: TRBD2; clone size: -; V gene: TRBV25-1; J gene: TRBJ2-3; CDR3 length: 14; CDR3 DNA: TGTGCCAGCAGACTAGCGGGAGGAGCAGATACGCAGTATTTT; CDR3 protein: CASRLAGGADTQYF
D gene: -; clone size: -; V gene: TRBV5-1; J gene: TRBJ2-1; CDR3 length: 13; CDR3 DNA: TGCGCCAGCAGCCAGGACAGATACAATGAGCAGTTCTTC; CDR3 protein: CASSQDRYNEQFF
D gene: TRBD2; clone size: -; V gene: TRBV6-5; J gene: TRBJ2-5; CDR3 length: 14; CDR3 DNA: TGTGCCAGCAGCAGGACTAGCGGGACGGGGGAGCAGTACTTC; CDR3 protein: CASSRTSGTGEQYF
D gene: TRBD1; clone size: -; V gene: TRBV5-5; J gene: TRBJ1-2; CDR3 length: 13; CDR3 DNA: TGTGCCAGCAGCTCCGGGACAGGGGCTGGCTACACCTTC; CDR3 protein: CASSSGTGAGYTF
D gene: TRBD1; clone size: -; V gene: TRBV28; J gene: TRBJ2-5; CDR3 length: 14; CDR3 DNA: TGTGCCAGCAGTCTAACAGGGGGCCGAGAGACCCAGTACTTC; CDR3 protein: CASSLTGGRETQYF
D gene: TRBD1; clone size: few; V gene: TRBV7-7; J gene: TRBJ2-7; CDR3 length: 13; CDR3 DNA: TGTGCCAGCAGCTTAGGACAGGGGGCTCAGCAGTACTTC; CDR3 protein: CASSLGQGAQQYF
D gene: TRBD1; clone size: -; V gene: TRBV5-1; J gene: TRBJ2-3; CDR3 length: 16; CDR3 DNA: TGCGCCAGCAGCCTCGGACAGGGCATCAATTCAGATACGCAGTATTTT; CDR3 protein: CASSLGQGINSDTQYF
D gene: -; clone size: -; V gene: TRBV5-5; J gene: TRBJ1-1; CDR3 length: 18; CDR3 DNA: TGTGCCAGCAGCTTGGCCAATGCGGAGGGGGGGGTGAACACTGAAGCTTTCTTT; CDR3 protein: CASSLANAEGGVNTEAFF
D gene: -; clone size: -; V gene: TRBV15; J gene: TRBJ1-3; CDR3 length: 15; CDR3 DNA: TGTGCCACCAGCAGAGGCGGGACTACTGGAAACACCATATATTTT; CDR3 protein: CATSRGGTTGNTIYF
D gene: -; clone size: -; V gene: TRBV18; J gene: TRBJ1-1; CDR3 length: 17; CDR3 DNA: TGTGCCAGCTCACCAAAATCTCAGGGCCAGGGCGGCACTGAAGCTTTCTTT; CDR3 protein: CASSPKSQGQGGTEAFF
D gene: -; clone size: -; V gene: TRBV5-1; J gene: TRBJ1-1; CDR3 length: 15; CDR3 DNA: TGCGCCAGCGAGCAGGCCCCAGACCAATACACTGAAGCTTTCTTT; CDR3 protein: CASEQAPDQYTEAFF
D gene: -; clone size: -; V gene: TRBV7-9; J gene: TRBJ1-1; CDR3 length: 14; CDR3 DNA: TGTGCCAGCAGCATTGGGCCAGAGAACACTGAAGCTTTCTTT; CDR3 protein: CASSIGPENTEAFF
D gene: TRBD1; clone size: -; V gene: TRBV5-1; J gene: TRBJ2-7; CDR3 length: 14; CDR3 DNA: TGCGCCAGCAGCTCACAGGGGGGCTCCTACGAGCAGTACTTC; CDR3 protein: CASSSQGGSYEQYF
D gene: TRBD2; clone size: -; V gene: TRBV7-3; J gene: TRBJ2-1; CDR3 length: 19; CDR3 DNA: TGTGCCAGCAGCCTATCGGGACTAGCGGGAGTGACTGCCTACAATGAGCAGTTCTTC; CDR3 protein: CASSLSGLAGVTAYNEQFF
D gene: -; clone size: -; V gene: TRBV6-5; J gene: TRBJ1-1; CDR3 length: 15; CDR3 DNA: TGTGCCAGCAGTACGCGGGAGGAGTCGAACACTGAAGCTTTCTTT; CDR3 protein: CASSTREESNTEAFF
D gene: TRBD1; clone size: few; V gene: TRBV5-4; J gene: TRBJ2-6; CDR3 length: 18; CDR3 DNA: TGTGCCAGCAGCTCCCCGGGACAGCCCCTCTCTGGGGCCAACGTCCTGACTTTC; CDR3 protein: CASSSPGQPLSGANVLTF
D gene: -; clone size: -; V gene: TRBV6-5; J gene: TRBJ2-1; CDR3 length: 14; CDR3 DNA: TGTGCCAGCACCCCGGACACCACCTTGGGTGAGCAGTTCTTC; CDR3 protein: CASTPDTTLGEQFF
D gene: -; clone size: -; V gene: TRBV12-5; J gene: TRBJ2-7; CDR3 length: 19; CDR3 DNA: TGTGCTAGTGGTTTGAGACAGGGACTTTTGGCAAATAACTCGGGCGAGCAGTACTTC; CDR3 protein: CASGLRQGLLANNSGEQYF
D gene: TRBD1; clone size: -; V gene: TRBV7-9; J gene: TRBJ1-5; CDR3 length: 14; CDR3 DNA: TGTGCCAGCAGCTTGGGACAGGGCAATCAGCCCCAGCATTTT; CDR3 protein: CASSLGQGNQPQHF
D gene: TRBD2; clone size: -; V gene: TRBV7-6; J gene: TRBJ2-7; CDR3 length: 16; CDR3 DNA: TGTGCCAGCAGCTTAAATCCCCTAGCGGGCGCCTACGAGCAGTACTTC; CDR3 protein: CASSLNPLAGAYEQYF
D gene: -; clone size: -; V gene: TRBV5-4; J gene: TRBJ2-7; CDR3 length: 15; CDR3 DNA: TGTGCCAGCAGCACCCTGGGCAGAACCTCCTACGAGCAGTACTTC; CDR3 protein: CASSTLGRTSYEQYF
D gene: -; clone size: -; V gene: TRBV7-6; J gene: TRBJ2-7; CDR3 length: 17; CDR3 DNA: TGTGCCAGCAGCGAGCTTTACCAGGGATCCCCCCTCTACGAGCAGTACTTC; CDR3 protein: CASSELYQGSPLYEQYF
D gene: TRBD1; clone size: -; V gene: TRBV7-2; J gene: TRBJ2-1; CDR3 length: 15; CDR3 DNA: TGTGCCAGCAGCTTAGTGGGACAGGTTAACAATGAGCAGTTCTTC; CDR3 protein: CASSLVGQVNNEQFF
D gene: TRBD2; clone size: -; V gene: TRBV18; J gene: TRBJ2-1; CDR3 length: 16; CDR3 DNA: TGTGCCAGCTCACCAATCGGCGCGGGAGGGGAGAATGAGCAGTTCTTC; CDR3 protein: CASSPIGAGGENEQFF
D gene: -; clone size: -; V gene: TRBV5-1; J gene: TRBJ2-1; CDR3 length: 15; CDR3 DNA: TGCGCCAGCAGCTTAGGAGGGATGGCTTACAATGAGCAGTTCTTC; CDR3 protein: CASSLGGMAYNEQFF
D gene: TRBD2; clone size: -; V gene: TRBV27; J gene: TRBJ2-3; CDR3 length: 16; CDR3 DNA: TGTGCCAGCAGTTTATATGCGGGAGGTACCACAGATACGCAGTATTTT; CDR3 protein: CASSLYAGGTTDTQYF
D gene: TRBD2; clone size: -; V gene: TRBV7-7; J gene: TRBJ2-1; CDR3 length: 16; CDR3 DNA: TGTGCCAGCAGCCCCCACACTAGCGGGGTTGACAATGAGCAGTTCTTC; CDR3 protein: CASSPHTSGVDNEQFF
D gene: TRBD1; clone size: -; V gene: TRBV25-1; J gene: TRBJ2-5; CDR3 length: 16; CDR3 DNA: TGTGCCAGCAGTGGGGGGACAGGGCACGGTGGGGAGACCCAGTACTTC; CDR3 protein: CASSGGTGHGGETQYF
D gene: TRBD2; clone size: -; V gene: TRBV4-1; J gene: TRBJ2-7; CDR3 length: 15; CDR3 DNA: TGCGCCAGCAGCCAAGTGGGCGGGAGCTCCTACGAGCAGTACTTC; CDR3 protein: CASSQVGGSSYEQYF
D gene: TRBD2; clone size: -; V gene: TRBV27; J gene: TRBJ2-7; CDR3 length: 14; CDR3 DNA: TGTGCCAGCAGTCTAGTCCCTAGCGGCTACGAGCAGTACTTC; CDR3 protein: CASSLVPSGYEQYF
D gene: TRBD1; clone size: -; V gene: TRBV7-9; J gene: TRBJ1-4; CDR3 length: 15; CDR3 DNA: TGTGCCAGCAGCCGGGCGGGACAGCGTAATGAAAAACTGTTTTTT; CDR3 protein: CASSRAGQRNEKLFF
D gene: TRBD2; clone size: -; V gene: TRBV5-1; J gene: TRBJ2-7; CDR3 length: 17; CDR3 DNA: TGCGCCAGCAGCCTACGGACTAGCGGGGGTAGCTCCTACGAGCAGTACTTC; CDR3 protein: CASSLRTSGGSSYEQYF
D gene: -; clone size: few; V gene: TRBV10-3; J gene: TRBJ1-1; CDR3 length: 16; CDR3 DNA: TGTGCCATCAGTGAGTCGGTAGGGGTGACCCCCACCGAAGCTTTCTTT; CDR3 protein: CAISESVGVTPTEAFF
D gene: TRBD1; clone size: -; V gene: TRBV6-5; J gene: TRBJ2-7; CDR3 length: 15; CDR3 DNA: TGTGCCAGCAGGCGAGGGACAGGGGGACCCTACGAGCAGTACTTC; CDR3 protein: CASRRGTGGPYEQYF
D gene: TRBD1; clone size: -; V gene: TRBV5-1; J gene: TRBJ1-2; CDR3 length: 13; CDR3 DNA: TGCGCCAGCAGCTACGGACAGGAGGATGGCTACACCTTC; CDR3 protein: CASSYGQEDGYTF
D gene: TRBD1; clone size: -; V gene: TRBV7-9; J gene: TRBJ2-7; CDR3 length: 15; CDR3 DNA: TGTGCCAGCAGTCCGCTCAGAACCGCAGGGGGCGAGCAGTACTTC; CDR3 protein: CASSPLRTAGGEQYF
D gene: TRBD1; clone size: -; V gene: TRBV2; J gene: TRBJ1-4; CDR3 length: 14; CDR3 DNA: TGTGCCAGCAGTCGGACAGGGGGTGGTGAAAAACTGTTTTTT; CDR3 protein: CASSRTGGGEKLFF